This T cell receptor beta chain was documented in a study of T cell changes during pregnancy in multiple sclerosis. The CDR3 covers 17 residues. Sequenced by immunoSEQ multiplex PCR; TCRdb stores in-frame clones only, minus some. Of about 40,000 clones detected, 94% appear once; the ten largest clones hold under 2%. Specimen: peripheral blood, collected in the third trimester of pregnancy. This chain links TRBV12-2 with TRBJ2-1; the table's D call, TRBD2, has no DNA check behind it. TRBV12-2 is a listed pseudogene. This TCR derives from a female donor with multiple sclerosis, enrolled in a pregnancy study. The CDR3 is CASRLPWVCGQYNEQFF. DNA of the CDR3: TGTGCAAGTCGCCTCCCCTGGGTCTGCGGGCAATACAATGAGCAGTTCTTC.